This section outlines one T cell receptor beta chain sequence together with its context. The data belong to a study of blood T cell repertoires in COVID-19. Recruits, aged about 18 to 100 years, lived in approximately 26 US areas. Donors in Cohort 3 who had recovered were those with two negative PCRs, healthcare professional clearance, or resolution of their symptoms. The ends lost 8 bases at V and 0 bases at J; junction bases unmatched: 15. The CDR3 runs 17 residues. Germline CDR1 MDHEN, CDR2 SYDVKM. Here immunoSEQ multiplex PCR was the method, and the copy in TCRdb shows in-frame clones only, minus some. The data show hundreds of thousands of clones, 89% seen once.

The sequencing input was PBMCs or T cells enriched from blood (not recorded which). This chain links TRBV28 with TRBJ1-2; TRBD1 matches at 7 bases. The source is a woman in her forties who had recovered from COVID-19. The CDR3 spells CASGSGHPGQTNYGYTF. CDR3 DNA sequence: TGTGCCAGCGGCTCAGGCCACCCGGGACAGACTAACTATGGCTACACCTTC.